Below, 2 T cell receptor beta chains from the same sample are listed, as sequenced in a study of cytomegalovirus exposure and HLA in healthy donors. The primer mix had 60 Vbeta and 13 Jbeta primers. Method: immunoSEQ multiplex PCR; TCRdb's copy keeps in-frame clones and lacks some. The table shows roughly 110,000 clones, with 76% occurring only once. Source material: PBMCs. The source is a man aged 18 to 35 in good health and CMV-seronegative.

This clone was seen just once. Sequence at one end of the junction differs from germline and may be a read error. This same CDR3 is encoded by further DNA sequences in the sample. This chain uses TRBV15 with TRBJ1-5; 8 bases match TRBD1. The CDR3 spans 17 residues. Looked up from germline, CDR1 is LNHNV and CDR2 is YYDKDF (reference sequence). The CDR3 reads CATSLQRTGNSNQPQHF. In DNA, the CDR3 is TGCGCCACCAGCCTACAACGGACAGGGAATAGCAATCAGCCCCAGCATTTT.

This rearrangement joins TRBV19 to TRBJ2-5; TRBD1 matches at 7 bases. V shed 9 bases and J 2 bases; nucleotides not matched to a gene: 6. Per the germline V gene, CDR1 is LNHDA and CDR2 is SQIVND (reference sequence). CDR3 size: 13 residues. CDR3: CASQRQGQETQYF. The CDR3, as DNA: TGTGCCAGCCAGAGACAGGGTCAAGAGACCCAGTACTTC. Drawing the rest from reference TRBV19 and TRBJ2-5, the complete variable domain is DGGITQSPKYLFRKEGQNVTLSCEQNLNHDAMYWYRQDPGQGLRLIYYSQIVNDFQKGDIAEGYSVSREKKESFPLTVTSAQKNPTAFYLCASQRQGQETQYFGPGTRLLVL.